There are a few counts of the clone carrying this T cell receptor beta chain. Its antigen is still unknown. Caucasian individuals from Russia who were healthy and aged roughly 6 to 95 acted as donors. Per individual sample, total RNA of at least 5 micrograms was extracted. This sample is drawn from a study of blood T cells in healthy people across ages. Study-wide results and caveats: Age brought a roughly linear fall in TCR beta diversity measured per million T cells.

V dropped 5 bases and J dropped 9 bases, with 14 bases sitting between them. Germline values: CDR1 SGHAT, CDR2 FQNNGV. This CDR3 is 13 amino acids long. Primed by a sample-barcoded 5' primer and a J-beta primer mix, a second PCR proceeded for about 7 to 12 cycles. TCRdb reprocessed the 5' RACE reads with MiXCR, giving one entry per CDR3 protein. The sample consists of around 280,000 distinct CDR3 sequences, about 25% of them appearing once. Sequenced material: blood. The TCR was taken from a woman between 65 and 79 years old in good health. The chain is built from TRBV11-2 and TRBJ2-4, with a possible D match to TRBD1 (6 bases). CDR3 bases: TGTGCCAGCAGCGTCCGGGACACGGCCATTCAGTACTTC. It translates to CASSVRDTAIQYF.